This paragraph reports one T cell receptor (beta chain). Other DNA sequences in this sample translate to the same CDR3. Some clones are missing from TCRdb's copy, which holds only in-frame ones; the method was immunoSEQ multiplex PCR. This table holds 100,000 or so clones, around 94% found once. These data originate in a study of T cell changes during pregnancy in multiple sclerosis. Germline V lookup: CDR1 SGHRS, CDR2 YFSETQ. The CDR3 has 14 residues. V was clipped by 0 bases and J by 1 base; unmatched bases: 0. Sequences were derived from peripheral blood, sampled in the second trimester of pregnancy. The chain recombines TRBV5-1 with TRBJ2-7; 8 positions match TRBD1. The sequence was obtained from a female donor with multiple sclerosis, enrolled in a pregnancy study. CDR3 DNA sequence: TGCGCCAGCAGCTTGGACAGGGGGTCCTACGAGCAGTACTTC. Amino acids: CASSLDRGSYEQYF.